This is a list of T cell receptor beta chains from one sample in a study of blood T cell repertoires in COVID-19. Clones were read by immunoSEQ multiplex PCR, and TCRdb kept only the in-frame ones, dropping some. The sample shows over 100,000 clones, 81% of them seen only once. The sequenced material came from peripheral blood. Source of these receptors: a woman aged 55-69 years with active or convalescent COVID-19. Each CDR3 is given with its conserved first and last residue. A D gene is named only where the DNA matches it firmly. Size is stated for part of the rows, as once, few or many counts, or as a class when the clone is expanded.

d_gene,v_gene,abundance,j_gene,CDR3aa,CDR3nt
TRBD2,TRBV24-1,.,TRBJ2-1,CATSGTTSGGSYNEQFF,TGTGCCACCAGTGGGACCACTAGCGGTGGCTCCTACAATGAGCAGTTCTTC
TRBD2,TRBV5-1,.,TRBJ2-5,CASSQTSGGSPGETQYF,TGCGCCAGCAGCCAGACTAGCGGGGGGTCCCCCGGGGAGACCCAGTACTTC
TRBD1,TRBV19,once,TRBJ1-5,CASSQQGASQPQHF,TGTGCCAGTAGTCAACAGGGGGCTAGCCAGCCCCAGCATTTT
.,TRBV5-1,few,TRBJ2-2,CASNVLGGTGELFF,TGCGCCAGCAACGTCCTCGGGGGCACCGGGGAGCTGTTTTTT
TRBD1,TRBV28,.,TRBJ1-1,CASSLLNRGFEAFF,TGTGCCAGCAGTTTGCTGAACAGGGGATTTGAAGCTTTCTTT
TRBD2,TRBV2,.,TRBJ2-1,CASSEVRLAVYNEQFF,TGTGCCAGCAGTGAAGTGCGCCTAGCGGTGTACAATGAGCAGTTCTTC
.,TRBV28,few,TRBJ2-5,CASSPGQVLAETQYF,TGTGCCAGCAGTCCTGGACAGGTCCTAGCGGAGACCCAGTACTTC
.,TRBV4-3,once,TRBJ2-3,CASSQAGGAGRTDTQYF,TGCGCCAGCAGCCAAGCCGGGGGAGCCGGTCGGACAGATACGCAGTATTTT
.,TRBV6-2/TRBV6-3,once,TRBJ1-5,CASSPLGGGWPQHF,TGTGCCAGCAGCCCGTTAGGGGGGGGGTGGCCCCAGCATTTT
.,TRBV20-1,.,TRBJ2-3,CSASPRATDTQYF,TGCAGTGCTAGTCCCAGGGCCACAGATACGCAGTATTTT
.,TRBV6-2/TRBV6-3,.,TRBJ1-5,CASSGRVDQPQHF,TGTGCCAGCAGTGGCAGGGTGGATCAGCCCCAGCATTTT
.,TRBV2,.,TRBJ1-1,CASSEQPRMNTEAFF,TGTGCCAGCAGTGAACAGCCGAGGATGAACACTGAAGCTTTCTTT
TRBD2,TRBV29-1,.,TRBJ2-7,CSVRAGSYEQYF,TGCAGCGTTCGAGCGGGGAGCTACGAGCAGTACTTC
TRBD1,TRBV27,.,TRBJ1-5,CASRPKDRDRNQPQHF,TGTGCCAGCAGACCAAAAGACAGGGACCGTAATCAGCCCCAGCATTTT
TRBD1,TRBV7-2,.,TRBJ1-4,CASSKDRGAATNEKLFF,TGTGCCAGCAGCAAAGACAGGGGAGCAGCAACTAATGAAAAACTGTTTTTT
TRBD2,TRBV3-1/TRBV3-2,.,TRBJ2-3,CASSQASGDTQYF,TGTGCCAGCAGCCAAGCTAGCGGCGATACGCAGTATTTT
.,TRBV5-1,few,TRBJ1-6,CASSPGGSYNSPLHF,TGCGCCAGCAGCCCCGGGGGCTCCTATAATTCACCCCTCCACTTT
TRBD1,TRBV7-9,.,TRBJ1-2,CASSLGGTGNIYTF,TGTGCCAGCAGCTTAGGGGGGACAGGAAATATCTACACCTTC
TRBD1,TRBV10-1,.,TRBJ2-2,CPSRGQGAGELFF,TGCCCCAGCAGAGGACAGGGGGCCGGGGAGCTGTTTTTT
.,TRBV6-5,.,TRBJ1-1,CASSYSSIVNTEAFF,TGTGCCAGCAGTTACTCGAGTATCGTGAACACTGAAGCTTTCTTT